The rows below give T cell receptor beta chains drawn from one sample of a study of blood T cell repertoires in COVID-19. Only in-frame clones appear in the TCRdb table, and some are missing; sequencing was by immunoSEQ multiplex PCR. The data contain fewer than 300,000 clones, more than 80% of them singletons. Sequencing was carried out using PBMCs or T cells enriched from blood (not recorded which). The receptors were sampled from a woman under 40 who had recovered from COVID-19. Each CDR3 is given with its conserved first and last residue. The D gene is left open where the match is weak. Clone size is shown for a subset of rows, as once, few, many or a class of expanded clone.

NA | TRBJ2-3 | NA | TRBV7-9 | 15 | CASSLVSGIGDTQYF | TGTGCCAGCAGCTTAGTATCGGGGATTGGCGATACGCAGTATTTT
NA | TRBJ1-2 | once | TRBV28 | 13 | CASQGRDNYGYTF | TGTGCCAGTCAGGGGAGGGATAACTATGGCTACACCTTC
NA | TRBJ2-2 | once | TRBV7-6 | 13 | CASSMSVTGELFF | TGTGCCAGCAGCATGTCAGTCACCGGGGAGCTGTTTTTT
TRBD2 | TRBJ2-1 | NA | TRBV19 | 15 | CASTTSAPSWNEQFF | TGTGCCAGTACCACTAGCGCACCCAGTTGGAATGAGCAGTTCTTC
NA | TRBJ2-2 | NA | TRBV9 | 18 | CASSAENDRTRRTGELFF | TGTGCCAGCAGCGCCGAGAATGACAGAACCCGCCGTACCGGGGAGCTGTTTTTT
NA | TRBJ2-2 | few | TRBV5-1 | 13 | CASKDSSTGELFF | TGCGCCAGCAAGGACAGTTCCACCGGGGAGCTGTTTTTT
TRBD1 | TRBJ2-3 | NA | TRBV6-4 | 13 | CASSPDRVYLKYF | TGTGCCAGCAGCCCGGACAGGGTCTATCTGAAGTATTTT
NA | TRBJ1-1 | NA | TRBV4-3 | 13 | CASSQDTITEAFF | TGCGCCAGCAGCCAAGACACAATCACTGAAGCTTTCTTT
NA | TRBJ1-1 | NA | TRBV19 | 12 | CASRPPLAEAFF | TGTGCCAGTAGACCTCCACTGGCTGAAGCTTTCTTT
TRBD1 | TRBJ1-3 | NA | TRBV29-1 | 14 | CSVATGVSGNTIYF | TGCAGCGTCGCTACAGGGGTCTCTGGAAACACCATATATTTT
NA | TRBJ2-7 | few | TRBV27 | 15 | CASSPPWTATYEQYF | TGTGCCAGCAGTCCCCCTTGGACAGCTACCTACGAGCAGTACTTC
TRBD1 | TRBJ2-2 | NA | TRBV7-2 | 15 | CASSRTGGNTGELFF | TGTGCCAGCAGCAGGACAGGGGGAAACACCGGGGAGCTGTTTTTT
NA | TRBJ1-5 | NA | TRBV9 | 14 | CASSVDGGYQPQHF | TGTGCCAGCAGCGTAGATGGGGGCTATCAGCCCCAGCATTTT
TRBD1 | TRBJ2-7 | NA | TRBV7-2 | 16 | CASSPGTGVNSYEQYF | TGTGCCAGCAGCCCCGGGACAGGGGTAAATTCCTACGAGCAGTACTTC
NA | TRBJ1-1 | NA | TRBV19 | 14 | CASSADSLYTEAFF | TGTGCCAGTAGTGCGGACAGCCTATACACTGAAGCTTTCTTT
TRBD1 | TRBJ1-2 | NA | TRBV28 | 13 | CASTEEGAYGYTF | TGTGCCAGCACGGAGGAGGGGGCCTATGGCTACACCTTC
NA | TRBJ2-7 | NA | TRBV21-1 | 16 | CASSKALGSDSYEQYF | TGTGCCAGCAGCAAAGCGCTAGGTTCAGACTCCTACGAGCAGTACTTC
NA | TRBJ1-1 | NA | TRBV19 | 12 | CASVSLNTEAFF | TGTGCCAGTGTTTCATTGAACACTGAAGCTTTCTTT
NA | TRBJ1-5 | NA | TRBV5-1 | 15 | CASSLDGDSNQPQHF | TGCGCCAGCAGCTTGGACGGGGATAGCAATCAGCCCCAGCATTTT
TRBD1 | TRBJ2-2 | NA | TRBV5-1 | 16 | CASSSTGDRNTGELFF | TGCGCCAGCAGCTCCACAGGGGACCGGAACACCGGGGAGCTGTTTTTT
TRBD1 | TRBJ1-2 | NA | TRBV6-2/TRBV6-3 | 15 | CASSREGTGSYGYTF | TGTGCCAGCAGTCGGGAAGGGACAGGGTCCTATGGCTACACCTTC
TRBD2 | TRBJ2-3 | NA | TRBV19 | 16 | CASSIGSSGGTDTQYF | TGTGCCAGTAGTATAGGGTCTAGCGGAGGCACAGATACGCAGTATTTT
NA | TRBJ2-2 | NA | TRBV5-5 | 13 | CASSPHHTGELFF | TGTGCCAGCAGCCCCCATCACACCGGGGAGCTGTTTTTT
NA | TRBJ2-7 | NA | TRBV28 | 14 | CASNDRRRSYEQYF | TGTGCCAGCAACGACAGGAGACGCTCCTACGAGCAGTACTTC
NA | TRBJ1-1 | NA | TRBV28 | 13 | CASSVQGRTEAFF | TGTGCCAGCAGCGTACAGGGTCGGACTGAAGCTTTCTTT
TRBD2 | TRBJ2-7 | NA | TRBV29-1 | 15 | CSVVGEGISSYEQYF | TGCAGCGTTGTAGGGGAGGGGATTTCCTCCTACGAGCAGTACTTC
TRBD2 | TRBJ2-2 | NA | TRBV24-1 | 18 | CATSDLPGREGNTGELFF | TGTGCCACCAGTGATTTGCCAGGGCGGGAGGGGAACACCGGGGAGCTGTTTTTT
NA | TRBJ2-1 | once | TRBV28 | 10 | CASSFGEQFF | TGTGCCAGCAGTTTTGGCGAGCAGTTCTTC
NA | TRBJ1-5 | few | TRBV27 | 16 | CASSLSWEYGNQPQHF | TGTGCCAGCAGTTTATCCTGGGAGTACGGCAATCAGCCCCAGCATTTT
TRBD1 | TRBJ1-4 | NA | TRBV27 | 19 | CASSLSYIPTGGGREKLFF | TGTGCCAGCAGTTTATCGTATATTCCGACAGGGGGCGGTCGGGAAAAACTGTTTTTT
TRBD1 | TRBJ2-7 | NA | TRBV5-1 | 15 | CASSYETGLIGEQYF | TGCGCCAGCAGCTACGAGACAGGGCTCATCGGCGAGCAGTACTTC
NA | TRBJ1-6 | NA | TRBV7-9 | 16 | CASSLGTQGGNSPLHF | TGTGCCAGCAGCTTAGGGACTCAAGGAGGGAATTCACCCCTCCACTTT
NA | TRBJ2-7 | NA | TRBV28 | 17 | CASSPLDFLLGSYEQYF | TGTGCCAGCAGCCCCCTGGACTTCCTTCTCGGTTCCTACGAGCAGTACTTC
TRBD2 | TRBJ2-2 | once | TRBV11-3 | 16 | CASSAVSGVNTGELFF | TGTGCCAGCAGCGCCGTTAGCGGGGTGAACACCGGGGAGCTGTTTTTT
TRBD1 | TRBJ2-5 | NA | TRBV28 | 13 | CASRGQNQETQYF | TGTGCCAGCAGGGGACAGAACCAAGAGACCCAGTACTTC
TRBD1 | TRBJ2-7 | NA | TRBV6-5 | 13 | CASGTGGTYEQYF | TGTGCCAGTGGAACAGGGGGGACCTACGAGCAGTACTTC
TRBD1 | TRBJ2-7 | once | TRBV18 | 15 | CASSPNRDRGYEQYF | TGTGCCAGCTCACCTAACCGGGACAGGGGCTACGAGCAGTACTTC
TRBD1 | TRBJ1-2 | NA | TRBV7-2 | 15 | CASSSQGQLLYGYTF | TGTGCCAGCAGCTCGCAGGGACAGTTACTCTATGGCTACACCTTC
NA | TRBJ1-3 | NA | TRBV30 | 13 | CAWRSSSGNTIYF | TGTGCCTGGAGGTCGAGCTCTGGAAACACCATATATTTT
TRBD1 | TRBJ2-1 | NA | TRBV11-2 | 15 | CASSHRDRGSDEQFF | TGTGCCAGCAGCCACCGGGACAGGGGGAGCGATGAGCAGTTCTTC
NA | TRBJ1-2 | NA | TRBV29-1 | 14 | CSDRDRIADYGYTF | TGCAGCGACCGAGACAGAATCGCGGATTATGGCTACACCTTC
TRBD2 | TRBJ2-2 | once | TRBV10-1 | 15 | CASSLAGGNTGELFF | TGCGCCAGCAGTTTAGCGGGAGGGAACACCGGGGAGCTGTTTTTT
NA | TRBJ1-5 | NA | TRBV6-5 | 13 | CASSWSGNQPQHF | TGTGCCAGCAGTTGGAGTGGCAATCAGCCCCAGCATTTT